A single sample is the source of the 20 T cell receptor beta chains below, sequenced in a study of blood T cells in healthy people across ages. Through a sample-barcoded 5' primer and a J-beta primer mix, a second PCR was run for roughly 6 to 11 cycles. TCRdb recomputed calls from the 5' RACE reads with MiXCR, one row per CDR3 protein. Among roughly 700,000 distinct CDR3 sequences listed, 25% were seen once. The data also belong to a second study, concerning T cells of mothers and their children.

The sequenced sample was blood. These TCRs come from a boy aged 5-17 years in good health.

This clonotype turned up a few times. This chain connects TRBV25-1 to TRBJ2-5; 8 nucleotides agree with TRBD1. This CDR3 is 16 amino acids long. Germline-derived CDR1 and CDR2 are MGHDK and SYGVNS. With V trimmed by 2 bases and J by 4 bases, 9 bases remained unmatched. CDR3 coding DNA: TGTGCCAGCAGTGAACATCGACAGGGGTTGGGAGAGACCCAGTACTTC. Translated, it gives CASSEHRQGLGETQYF.

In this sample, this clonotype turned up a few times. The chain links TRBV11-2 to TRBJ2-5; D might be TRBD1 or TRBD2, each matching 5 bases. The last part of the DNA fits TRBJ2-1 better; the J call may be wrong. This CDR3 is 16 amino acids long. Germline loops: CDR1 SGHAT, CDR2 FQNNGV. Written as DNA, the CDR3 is TGTGCCAGCAGCTTAGACGGGACCTTTACCTACAATGAGCAGTTCTTC. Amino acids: CASSLDGTFTYNEQFF.

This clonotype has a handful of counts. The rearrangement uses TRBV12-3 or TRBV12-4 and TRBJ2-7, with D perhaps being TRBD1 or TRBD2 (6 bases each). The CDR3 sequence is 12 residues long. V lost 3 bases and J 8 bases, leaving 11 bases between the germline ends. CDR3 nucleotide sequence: TGTGCCAGCAGTTTTACGGGGGACAAGCAGTACTTC. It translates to CASSFTGDKQYF.

In DNA, the CDR3 is TGTGCCAGCAGACCACAGACTAGCTCCTACGAGCAGTACTTC. Translating gives CASRPQTSSYEQYF. This chain joins TRBV28 and TRBJ2-7; maybe TRBD2 (6 bases). Germline V lookup: CDR1 MDHEN, CDR2 SYDVKM. This CDR3 comprises 14 residues. V shed 6 bases and J shed 0 bases, with 12 bases lying between them.

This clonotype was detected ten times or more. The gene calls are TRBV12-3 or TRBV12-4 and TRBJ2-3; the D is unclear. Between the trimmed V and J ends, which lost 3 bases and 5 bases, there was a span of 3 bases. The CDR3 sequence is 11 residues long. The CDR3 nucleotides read TGTGCCAGCAGTTTTAAAGATACGCAGTATTTT. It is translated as CASSFKDTQYF.

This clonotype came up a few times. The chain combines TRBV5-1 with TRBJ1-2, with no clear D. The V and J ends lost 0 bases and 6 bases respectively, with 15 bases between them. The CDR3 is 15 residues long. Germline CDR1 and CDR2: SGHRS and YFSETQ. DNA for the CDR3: TGCGCCAGCAGCTTGGATTTGGGAGCCCCTCATGGCTACACCTTC. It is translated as CASSLDLGAPHGYTF.

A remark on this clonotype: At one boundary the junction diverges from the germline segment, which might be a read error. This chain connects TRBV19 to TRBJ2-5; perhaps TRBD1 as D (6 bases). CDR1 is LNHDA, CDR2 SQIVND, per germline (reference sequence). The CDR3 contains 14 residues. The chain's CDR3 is CATQSDRFQETLYF. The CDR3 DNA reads TGTGCCACTCAATCAGACAGGTTTCAAGAGACCCTGTACTTC.

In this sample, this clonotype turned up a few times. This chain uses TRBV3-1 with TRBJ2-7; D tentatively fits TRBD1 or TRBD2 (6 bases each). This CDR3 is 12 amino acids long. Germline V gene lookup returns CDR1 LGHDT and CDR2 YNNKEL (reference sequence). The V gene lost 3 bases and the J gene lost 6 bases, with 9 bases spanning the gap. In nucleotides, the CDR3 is TGTGCCAGCAGCCACCCGGGGGCCGAGCAGTACTTC. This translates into CASSHPGAEQYF.

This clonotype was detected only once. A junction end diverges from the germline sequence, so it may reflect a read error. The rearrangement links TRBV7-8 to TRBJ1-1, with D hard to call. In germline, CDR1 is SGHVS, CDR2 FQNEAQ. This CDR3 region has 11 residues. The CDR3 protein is CASSTYTEPFF. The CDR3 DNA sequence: TGTGCCAGCAGCACCTACACTGAACCTTTCTTT.

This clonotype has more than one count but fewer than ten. CDR3 region: CSAQIPAQAGYEQFF. DNA of the CDR3: TGCAGTGCCCAGATACCGGCCCAAGCGGGATATGAGCAGTTCTTC. The rearrangement links TRBV20-1 to TRBJ2-1, with 7 bases aligning to TRBD2. J lost 8 bases, V lost 6 bases, and 16 bases had no gene match. Germline lookup yields CDR1 DFQATT and CDR2 SNEGSKA (reference sequence). This CDR3 is built from 15 residues.

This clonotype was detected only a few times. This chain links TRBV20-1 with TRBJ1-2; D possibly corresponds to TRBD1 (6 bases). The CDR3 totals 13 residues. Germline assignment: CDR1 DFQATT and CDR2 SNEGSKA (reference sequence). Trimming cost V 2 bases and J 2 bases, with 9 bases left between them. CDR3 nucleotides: TGCAGTGCTAGACACAGGGAGAACTATGGCTACACCTTC. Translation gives CSARHRENYGYTF.

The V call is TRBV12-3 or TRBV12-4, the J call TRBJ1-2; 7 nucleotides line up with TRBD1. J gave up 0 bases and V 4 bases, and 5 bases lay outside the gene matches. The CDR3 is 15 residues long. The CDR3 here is CASSSATGTNYGYTF. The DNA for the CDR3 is TGTGCCAGCAGTTCGGCGACAGGGACTAACTATGGCTACACCTTC.

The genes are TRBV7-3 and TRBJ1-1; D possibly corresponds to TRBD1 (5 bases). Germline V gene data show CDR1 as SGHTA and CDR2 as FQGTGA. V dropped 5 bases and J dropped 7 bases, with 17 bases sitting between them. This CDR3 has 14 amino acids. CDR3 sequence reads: CASSPQPGGIEAFF. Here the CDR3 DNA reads TGTGCCAGCAGCCCTCAACCGGGGGGGATTGAAGCTTTCTTT. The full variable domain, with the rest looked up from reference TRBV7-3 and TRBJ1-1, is GAGVSQTPSNKVTEKGKYVELRCDPISGHTALYWYRQSLGQGPEFLIYFQGTGAADDSGLPNDRFFAVRPEGSVSTLKIQRTERGDSAVYLCASSPQPGGIEAFFGQGTRLTVV.

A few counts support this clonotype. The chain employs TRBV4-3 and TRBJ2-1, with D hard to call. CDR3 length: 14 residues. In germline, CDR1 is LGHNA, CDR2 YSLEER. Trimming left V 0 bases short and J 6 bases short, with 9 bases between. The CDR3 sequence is CASSQDLATNEQFF. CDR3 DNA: TGCGCCAGCAGCCAAGATTTAGCCACCAATGAGCAGTTCTTC.

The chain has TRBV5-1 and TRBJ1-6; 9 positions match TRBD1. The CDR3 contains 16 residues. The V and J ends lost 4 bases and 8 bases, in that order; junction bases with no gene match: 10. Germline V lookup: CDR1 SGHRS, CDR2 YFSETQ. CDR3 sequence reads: CASSPDTGGAYSPLHF. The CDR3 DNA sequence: TGCGCCAGCAGCCCCGACACAGGGGGCGCTTATTCACCCCTCCACTTT.

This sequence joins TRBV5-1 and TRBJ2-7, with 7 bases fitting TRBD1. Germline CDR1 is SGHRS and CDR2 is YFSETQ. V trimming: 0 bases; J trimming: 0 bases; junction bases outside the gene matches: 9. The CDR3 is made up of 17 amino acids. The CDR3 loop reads CASSLGTDRRGSYEQYF. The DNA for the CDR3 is TGCGCCAGCAGCTTGGGGACGGACAGGAGAGGCTCCTACGAGCAGTACTTC. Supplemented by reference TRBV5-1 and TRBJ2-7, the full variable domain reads KAGVTQTPRYLIKTRGQQVTLSCSPISGHRSVSWYQQTPGQGLQFLFEYFSETQRNKGNFPGRFSGRQFSNSRSEMNVSTLELGDSALYLCASSLGTDRRGSYEQYFGPGTRLTVT.

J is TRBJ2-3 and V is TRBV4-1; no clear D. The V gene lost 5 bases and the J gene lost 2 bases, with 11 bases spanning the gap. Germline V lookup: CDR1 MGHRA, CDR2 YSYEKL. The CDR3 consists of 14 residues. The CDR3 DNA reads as TGCGCCAGCAGCTTCGGACCAGTCACAGATACGCAGTATTTT. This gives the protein CASSFGPVTDTQYF.

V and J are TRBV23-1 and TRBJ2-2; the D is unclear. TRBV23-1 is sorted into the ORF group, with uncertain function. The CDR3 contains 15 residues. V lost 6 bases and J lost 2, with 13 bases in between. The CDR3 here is CASSHERPNTGELFF. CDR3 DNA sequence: TGCGCCAGCAGCCACGAACGACCTAACACCGGGGAGCTGTTTTTT.

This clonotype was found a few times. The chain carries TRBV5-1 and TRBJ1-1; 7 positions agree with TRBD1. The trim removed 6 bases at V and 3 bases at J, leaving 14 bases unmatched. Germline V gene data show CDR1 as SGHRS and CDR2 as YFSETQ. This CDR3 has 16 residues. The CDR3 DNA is TGCGCCAGCATGGCATATTCGTTAGGGGGCCACACTGAAGCTTTCTTT. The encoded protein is CASMAYSLGGHTEAFF.

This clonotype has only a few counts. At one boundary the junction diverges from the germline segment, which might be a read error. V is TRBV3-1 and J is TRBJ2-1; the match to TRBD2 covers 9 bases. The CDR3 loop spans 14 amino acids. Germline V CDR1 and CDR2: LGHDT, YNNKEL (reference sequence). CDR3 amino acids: CVSSPAGGYNEQFF. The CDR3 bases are TGTGTCAGCAGCCCCGCGGGGGGGTACAATGAGCAGTTCTTC.